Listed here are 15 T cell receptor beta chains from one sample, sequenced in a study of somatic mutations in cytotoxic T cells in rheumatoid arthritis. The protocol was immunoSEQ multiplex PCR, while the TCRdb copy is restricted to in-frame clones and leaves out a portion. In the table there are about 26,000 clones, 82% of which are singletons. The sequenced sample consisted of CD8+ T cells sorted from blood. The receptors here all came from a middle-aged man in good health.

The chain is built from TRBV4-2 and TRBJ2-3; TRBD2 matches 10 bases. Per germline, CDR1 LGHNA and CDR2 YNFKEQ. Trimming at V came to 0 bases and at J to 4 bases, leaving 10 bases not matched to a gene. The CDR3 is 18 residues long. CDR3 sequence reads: CASSQDWLAGETADTQYF. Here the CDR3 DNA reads TGTGCCAGCAGCCAAGATTGGCTAGCGGGAGAAACCGCAGATACGCAGTATTTT.

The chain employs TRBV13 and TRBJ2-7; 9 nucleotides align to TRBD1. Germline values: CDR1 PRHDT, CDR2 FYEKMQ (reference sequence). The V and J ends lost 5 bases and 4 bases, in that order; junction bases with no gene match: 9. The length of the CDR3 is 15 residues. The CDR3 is CASSPGGTGSYEQYF. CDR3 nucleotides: TGTGCCAGCAGCCCAGGGGGGACAGGGTCATACGAGCAGTACTTC.

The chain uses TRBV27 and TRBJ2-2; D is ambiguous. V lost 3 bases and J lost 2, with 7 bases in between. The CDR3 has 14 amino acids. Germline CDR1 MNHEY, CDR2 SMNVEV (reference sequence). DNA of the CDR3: TGTGCCAGCAGTTTTCTAGATAACACCGGGGAGCTGTTTTTT. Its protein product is CASSFLDNTGELFF.

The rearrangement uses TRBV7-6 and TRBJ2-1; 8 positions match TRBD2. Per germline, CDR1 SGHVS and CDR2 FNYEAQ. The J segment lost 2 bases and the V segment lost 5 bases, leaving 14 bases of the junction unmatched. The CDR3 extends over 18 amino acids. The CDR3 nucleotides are TGTGCCAGCAGCCCAAGGGGTCGGGGGGGAGGAACCTACAATGAGCAGTTCTTC. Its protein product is CASSPRGRGGGTYNEQFF.

As DNA, the CDR3 is TGCGCCAGCAGCCAACCGGGAGTCTACGAGCAGTACTTC. It is translated as CASSQPGVYEQYF. The J gene is TRBJ2-7, the V gene TRBV4-1; weak D call: TRBD2 (6 bases). CDR1 MGHRA and CDR2 YSYEKL come from the germline V gene. Trimming took off 2 bases at V and 3 bases at J, with 8 bases between the two ends. CDR3 length: 13 residues.

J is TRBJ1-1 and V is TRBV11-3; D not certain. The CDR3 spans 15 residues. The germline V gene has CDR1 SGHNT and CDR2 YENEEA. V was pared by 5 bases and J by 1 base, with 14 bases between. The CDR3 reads CASSVPAGENTEAFF. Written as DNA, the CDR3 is TGTGCCAGCAGCGTCCCTGCAGGCGAGAACACTGAAGCTTTCTTT.

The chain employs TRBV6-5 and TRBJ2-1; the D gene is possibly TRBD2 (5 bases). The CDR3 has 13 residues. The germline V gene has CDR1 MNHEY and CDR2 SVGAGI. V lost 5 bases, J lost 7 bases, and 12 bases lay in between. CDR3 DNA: TGTGCCAGCAGTCGGAAACCGGGGAATGAGCAGTTCTTC. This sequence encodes CASSRKPGNEQFF.

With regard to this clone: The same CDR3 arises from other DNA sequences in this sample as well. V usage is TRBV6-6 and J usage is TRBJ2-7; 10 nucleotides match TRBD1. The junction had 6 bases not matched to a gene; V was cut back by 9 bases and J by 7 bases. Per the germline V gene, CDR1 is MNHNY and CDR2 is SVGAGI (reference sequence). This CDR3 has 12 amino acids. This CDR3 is CASRDRGYEQYF. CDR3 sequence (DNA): TGTGCCAGTAGGGACAGGGGATATGAGCAGTACTTC.

The chain's CDR3 is CASRGLANYNEQFF. CDR3 in DNA: TGCGCCAGCAGAGGACTAGCGAACTACAATGAGCAGTTCTTC. The chain combines TRBV5-1 with TRBJ2-1; 9 bases are shared with TRBD2. CDR1 is SGHRS, CDR2 YFSETQ, per germline. J gave up 3 bases and V 5 bases, and 3 bases lay outside the gene matches. CDR3 length equals 14 residues.

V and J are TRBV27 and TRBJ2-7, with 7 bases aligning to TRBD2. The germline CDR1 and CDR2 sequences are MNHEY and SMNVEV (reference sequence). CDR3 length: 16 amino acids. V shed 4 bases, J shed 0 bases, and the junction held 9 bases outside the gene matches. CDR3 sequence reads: CASSSSRGGFSYEQYF. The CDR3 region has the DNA TGTGCCAGCAGTTCATCGCGGGGAGGGTTCTCCTACGAGCAGTACTTC.

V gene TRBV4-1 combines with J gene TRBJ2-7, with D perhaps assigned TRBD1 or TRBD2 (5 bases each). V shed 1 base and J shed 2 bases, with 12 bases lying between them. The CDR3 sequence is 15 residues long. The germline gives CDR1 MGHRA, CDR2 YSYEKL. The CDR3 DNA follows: TGCGCCAGCAGCCAAGTGTTTGGGGGAACCTACGAGCAGTACTTC. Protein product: CASSQVFGGTYEQYF.

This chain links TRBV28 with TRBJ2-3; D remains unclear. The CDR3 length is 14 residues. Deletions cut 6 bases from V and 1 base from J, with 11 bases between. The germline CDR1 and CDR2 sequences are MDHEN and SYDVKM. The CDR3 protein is CASSPGGRTDTQYF. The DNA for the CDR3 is TGTGCCAGCAGCCCAGGCGGCCGCACAGATACGCAGTATTTT. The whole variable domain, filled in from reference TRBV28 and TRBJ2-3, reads DVKVTQSSRYLVKRTGEKVFLECVQDMDHENMFWYRQDPGLGLRLIYFSYDVKMKEKGDIPEGYSVSREKKERFSLILESASTNQTSMYLCASSPGGRTDTQYFGPGTRLTVL.

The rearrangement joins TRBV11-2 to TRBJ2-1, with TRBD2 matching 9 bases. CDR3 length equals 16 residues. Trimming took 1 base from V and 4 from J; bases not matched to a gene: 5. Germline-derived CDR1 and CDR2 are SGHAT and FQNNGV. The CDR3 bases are TGTGCCAGCAGCTTAGTCCCTAGCGGGAAGTACAATGAGCAGTTCTTC. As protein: CASSLVPSGKYNEQFF.

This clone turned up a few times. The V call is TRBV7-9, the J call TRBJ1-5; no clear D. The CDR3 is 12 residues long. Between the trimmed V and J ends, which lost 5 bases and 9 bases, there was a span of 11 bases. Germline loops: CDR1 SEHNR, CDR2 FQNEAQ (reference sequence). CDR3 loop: CASSLGSGPQHF. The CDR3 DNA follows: TGTGCCAGCAGCCTAGGGTCCGGGCCCCAGCATTTT.

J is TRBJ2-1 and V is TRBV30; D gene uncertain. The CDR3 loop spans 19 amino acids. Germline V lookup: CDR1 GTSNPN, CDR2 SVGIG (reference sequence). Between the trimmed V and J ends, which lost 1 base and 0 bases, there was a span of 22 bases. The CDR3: CAWSGNFANTMSSYNEQFF. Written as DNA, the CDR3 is TGTGCCTGGAGTGGTAACTTCGCCAATACAATGAGCTCCTACAATGAGCAGTTCTTC.